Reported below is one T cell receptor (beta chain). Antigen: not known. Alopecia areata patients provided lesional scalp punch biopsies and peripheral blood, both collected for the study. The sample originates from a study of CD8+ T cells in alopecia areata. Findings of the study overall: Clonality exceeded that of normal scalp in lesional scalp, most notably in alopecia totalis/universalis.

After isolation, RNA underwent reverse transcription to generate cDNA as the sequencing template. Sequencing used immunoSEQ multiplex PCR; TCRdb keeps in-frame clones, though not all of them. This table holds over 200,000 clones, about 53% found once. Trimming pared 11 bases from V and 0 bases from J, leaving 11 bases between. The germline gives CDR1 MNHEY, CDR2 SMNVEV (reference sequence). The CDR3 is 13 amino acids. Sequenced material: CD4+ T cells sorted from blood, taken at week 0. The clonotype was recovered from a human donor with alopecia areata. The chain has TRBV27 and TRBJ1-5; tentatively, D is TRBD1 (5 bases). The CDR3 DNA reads TGTGCCCCGGTGGGGGATAGCAATCAGCCCCAGCATTTT. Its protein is CAPVGDSNQPQHF.